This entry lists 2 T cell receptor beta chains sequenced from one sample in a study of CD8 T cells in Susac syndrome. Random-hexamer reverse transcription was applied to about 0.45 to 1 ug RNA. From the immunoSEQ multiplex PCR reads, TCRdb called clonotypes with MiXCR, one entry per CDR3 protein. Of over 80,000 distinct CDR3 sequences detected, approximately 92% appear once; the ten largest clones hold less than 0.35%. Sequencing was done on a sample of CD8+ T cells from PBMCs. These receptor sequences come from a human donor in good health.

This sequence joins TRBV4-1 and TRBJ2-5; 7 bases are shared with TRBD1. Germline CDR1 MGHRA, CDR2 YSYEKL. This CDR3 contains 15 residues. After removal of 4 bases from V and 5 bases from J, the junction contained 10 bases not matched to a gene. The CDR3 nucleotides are TGCGCCAGCAGCCTTCGGACAGGCCCTCGGGAGACCCAGTACTTC. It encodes CASSLRTGPRETQYF.

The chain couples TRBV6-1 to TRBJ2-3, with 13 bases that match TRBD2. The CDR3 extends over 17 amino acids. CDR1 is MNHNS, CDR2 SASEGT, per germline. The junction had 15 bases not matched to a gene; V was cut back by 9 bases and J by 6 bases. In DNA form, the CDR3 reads TGTGCCAGTACCGCCTCCGGGACTAGCGGGGTGCTGGATACGCAGTATTTT. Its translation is CASTASGTSGVLDTQYF.